This T cell receptor (beta chain) appears in the sequencing data of a study of cytomegalovirus exposure and HLA in healthy donors (dated by TCRdb to about 2017). In terms of the full investigation: In an earlier analysis of about 560 of the donors, 250 to 350 Gb of sequence data and some 120 million unique TCR beta sequences from roughly 200 million T cells were reported. In addition to the first cohort of 650 to 750 subjects, a separate validation cohort of approximately 110 different subjects was used. An early release that covered some 630 HLA-typed donors contained approximately 300 gigabases of sequencing data and tens of millions of unique TCR sequences. Alongside the repertoire data, information on donor age, sex, ethnicity and CMV serostatus was compiled. A later analysis re-analyzed previously published TCR beta repertoires from roughly 630 donors and added high-resolution HLA genotyping to study TCR occurrence patterns. HLA typing covered class I and class II loci at four-digit resolution. Across some 400 genotyped donors of the cohort, an average of about 200,000 unique TCR beta nucleotide sequences per donor were sequenced, and roughly 17% of those sequences were non-productive. Rather than drawing on any new phenotypic data, the later analysis identified candidate immune exposures from TCR beta sequences and the way those sequences occurred across donors. To predict cytomegalovirus infection status, the study brought together high-throughput TCR immunosequencing, statistical association of individual TCRs with disease status, and machine learning. Among the 398 genotyped donors, 75% to 90% belonged to the genetic ancestry cluster associated with self-reported Caucasian donors. The study aimed to test whether cataloging public T cell receptors could reveal signatures of past pathogen exposure. An earlier analysis of around 540 of the donors applied high-throughput TCR beta sequencing to assess whether each TCR beta V gene segment acted as functional or pseudogenic. Because of strong linkage in the cohort, roughly five DR-DQ haplotypes were treated as single units for association and clustering. A later genetic analysis used genome-wide SNP genotypes for about 60% of the roughly 700 donors, treating that subset as a discovery cohort. Using immunosequencing, the study profiled T cell repertoires from 550 to 750 subjects and related those repertoires to cytomegalovirus serostatus. Typing coverage varied by locus: 629-630 donors for A, B, C, DRB1 and DQB1; approximately 560 for DQA1; over 600 for DPA1; 450 to 480 for DPB1. Every discovery cohort repertoire had been produced on one sequencing platform.

The method behind the library was the immunoSEQ multiplex PCR assay. For the multiplex PCR, a mixture combining 60 forward primers for TCR Vbeta segments and 13 reverse primers for TCR Jbeta segments was used. Amplification of the CDR3 region of rearranged TCR beta genes was performed with a multiplex PCR assay on genomic DNA. Amplified TCR beta libraries were sequenced as 87-base-pair reads on the Illumina HiSeq System. Regarding the original processing steps: In a later analysis, roughly 80 million unique TCR beta chains were counted across the approximately 670 repertoires, and around 10 million of these chains were shared by at least two donors. To remove PCR and sequencing errors, raw reads were error-corrected and collapsed into unique sequences using a nearest-neighbor algorithm that merged closely related sequences. To assign V, D and J gene segments, CDR3 sequences were aligned to IMGT reference sequences. For a sequence to be retained, a match of at least six nucleotides to both a V gene segment and a J gene segment was required. A rearrangement counted as productive if the CDR3 had no stop codons and remained in frame with V and J, and every other rearrangement counted as non-productive. Following IMGT convention, CDR3 was defined as the stretch from the second conserved V-encoded cysteine to the conserved J-encoded phenylalanine. In an earlier analysis of some 550 of the donors, sequences lacking an unambiguous match to a single V gene segment were excluded. An earlier analysis of about 600 of the donors called V segments functional above 56.7% productive rearrangements and segregating when the between-donor standard deviation exceeded 5%. To diagnose cytomegalovirus status from the catalog of TCR beta chain sequences, a statistical classification framework was built. V and J gene assignment, in a later analysis, came from comparing TCR nucleotide sequences with IMGT/GENE-DB human TR gene sequences. Using the TCRdist pipeline, a later analysis assigned CDR3 sequences along with most-parsimonious VDJ recombination scenarios. In a later analysis, each TCR beta chain was defined by its CDR3 amino acid sequence together with its V-gene family, and reads without a unique V-gene family were excluded. A later analysis removed 450 to 600 highly shared, low-generation-probability nucleotide sequences to deal with suspected cross-contamination and a sequencing artifact. In a later analysis, a clonal expansion index for each public chain was calculated from normalized within-repertoire ranks of inferred template counts. In a later analysis, generation probabilities were computed using a VDJ recombination model fitted to out-of-frame rearrangements, and the results were checked against IGoR. Hypergeometric tests were used in a later analysis to score TCR-TCR, TCR-HLA and TCR-CMV co-occurrence, with a repertoire-size bias correction applied to the TCR pairs. A later analysis estimated false discovery rates by permuting HLA or CMV assignments 20 times. In a later analysis, co-occurring TCRs were grouped using DBSCAN, with TCRdist sequence similarity added in when clustering inside HLA-allele-positive subsets. Repertoires with fewer than 30,000 or more than 120,000 public chains, plus five repertoires with anomalous nucleotide sharing, were excluded from co-occurrence clustering. The immuneACCESS repertoire file appears here via TCRdb, limited to in-frame rearrangements. These files lack a portion of the clones; in checked studies, under half of the deficit traces to unresolved V genes, and the cause of the others is not known. That table furnishes V, J and clone size, whereas the DNA furnished D and trimming. The sample table records about 110,000 clones; just under 75% of these occur just once. Of the sample, more than 2% falls within the top ten clones.

The cohort was made up of 666 healthy bone marrow donors. At the time of sampling, every cohort member was nominally healthy, though immune exposures that went unrecorded were likely present. The donor was CMV seropositive and belonged to the group of over 250 seropositive cohort members. A peripheral blood sample was provided by each donor, and peripheral blood mononuclear cells were used for TCR beta sequencing. Genomic DNA was extracted from the blood cell samples with the Qiagen DNeasy Blood Extraction Kit. Broad study findings and their caveats: The authors suggested that the approach could potentially be extended to other disease states and immunological phenotypes. Assigning TCR associations to individual alleles was difficult when HLA alleles, especially DR and DQ, strongly co-occurred. In an earlier analysis of a few hundred of the donors, most TCR beta V segments were observed in productive rearrangements about 90% or about 30% of the time, broadly matching IMGT annotations. A later genetic analysis associated a missense DCLRE1C variant with V-gene and J-gene trimming of TCR beta chains, and an independent cohort replicated the association. Some 16 rarely observed V segments, including chromosome 9 orphons, were excluded from the earlier analysis of a few hundred of the donors because counts were too low. According to a later analysis, parvovirus B19, influenza, CMV and Epstein-Barr virus appeared linked to several top co-occurrence clusters. Most TCR sequences were seen in very few donors, while some public TCRs were found in many individuals. According to a later analysis, TCR association rates differed among HLA loci, with DRB1 alleles showing the most associated TCRs and HLA-C alleles showing the fewest. Because the 87-base-pair reads could not distinguish some IMGT-functional V segments, including TRBV6-2 and TRBV6-3, those segments were excluded. Presence/absence analyses assumed roughly uniform sequencing depth across donors, an assumption that may not hold. A further reported finding was that TCR beta sequences accurately predicted the HLA-A and HLA-B alleles for most subjects in the first cohort. Most CMV-associated TCR beta chains appeared to be HLA-restricted in a later analysis, and the HLA associations seemed to be driven largely by CMV exposure. A later analysis associated 15,000 to 20,000 TCR beta sequences with specific HLA alleles at a false discovery rate of 0.05. In this cohort, only TCR beta chains were sequenced, and detectable features were limited by the absence of alpha or paired-chain data. The study gave a list of about 160 TCR beta chains associated with cytomegalovirus. A later genetic analysis reported fewer N-insertions in productive TCRs among donors in an Asian-associated ancestry cluster than the roughly 700-donor mean. A few of the identified cytomegalovirus-associated TCR beta chains were confirmed in vitro to be specific for cytomegalovirus antigens. Linkage disequilibrium might explain the correlated functional status among segregating V segments, but an unknown experimental factor could not be ruled out. The classifier was reported to diagnose cytomegalovirus status with high specificity and sensitivity in both the original and validation cohorts. The sequencing pipeline was judged likely to have produced a cluster of highly shared sequence variants as a technical artifact. In a later analysis, HLA-associated TCR beta chains were found to be more clonally expanded and to have lower generation probabilities than equally common non-associated chains. HLA typing was unavailable for some donors at each locus, so association tests used only the typed subset. CMV serostatus was the only immune exposure information available for the cohort.

V lost 4 bases and J lost 0 bases; the stretch between them is 10 bases long. Counted from cysteine to phenylalanine, this CDR3 has 15 amino acids. The kept DNA is CDR3 alone, 45 bases in frame from the first base. CDR1 is given as MNHNS and CDR2 as SASEGT, both from the germline V gene. This clone was counted between two and nine times. The clone's antigen remains unknown. One base away there is no much larger clone; base qualities are not given. Sample: PBMCs. The clonotype was recovered from a man between 50 and 59 years old in good health and CMV-seropositive. The chain was built from TRBV6-1 and TRBJ1-3; no confident D gene assignment can be made. CDR3 protein: CASSVGGNSGNTIYF. In nucleotides, the sequence is TGTGCCAGCAGTGTGGGCGGGAACTCTGGAAACACCATATATTTT.